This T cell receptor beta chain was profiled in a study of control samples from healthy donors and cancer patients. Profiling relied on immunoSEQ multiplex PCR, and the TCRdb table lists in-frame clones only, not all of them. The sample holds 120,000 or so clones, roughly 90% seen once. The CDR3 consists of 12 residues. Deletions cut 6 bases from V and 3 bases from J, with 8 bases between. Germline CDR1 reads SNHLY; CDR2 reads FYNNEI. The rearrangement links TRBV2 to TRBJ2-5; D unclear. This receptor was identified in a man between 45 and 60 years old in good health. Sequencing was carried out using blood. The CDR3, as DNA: TGTGCCAGCAGAAGTAGGGAAGAGACCCAGTACTTC. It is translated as CASRSREETQYF.